This TCR beta chain was identified in a study of shared clonotypes between healthy human individuals. Remarks on this clone: No antigen is known for it.

Splitting the CD4+ cells yielded a CD45RA+ naive subset and a CD45RA-negative memory subset. This CDR3 is built from 13 residues. V lost 3 bases, J lost 0 bases, and 6 bases lay in between. The germline V gene has CDR1 SQVTM and CDR2 ANQGSEA. Study-wide points: Four donors shared around 5.2% of their naive CD4 clonotypes. Memory subsets had estimated richness that was generally smaller than that of naive subsets.

This table comes from immunoSEQ multiplex PCR, and its TCRdb copy is limited to in-frame clones, with some not included. The repertoire consists of fewer than 850,000 clones, with 60% to 80% occurring once and the leading ten covering under 2%. The material sequenced was memory CD4+ T cells sorted from blood. The subset denotes: CD45RA-negative fraction. The TCR comes from a young woman in good health. This chain connects TRBV29-1 to TRBJ1-5; D is unclear. CDR3 sequence (DNA): TGCAGCGTTGAGACGGATAGCAATCAGCCCCAGCATTTT. The encoded protein is CSVETDSNQPQHF. The whole variable domain, remainder taken from reference TRBV29-1 and TRBJ1-5, is SAVISQKPSRDICQRGTSLTIQCQVDSQVTMMFWYRQQPGQSLTLIATANQGSEATYESGFVIDKFPISRPNLTFSTLTVSNMSPEDSSIYLCSVETDSNQPQHFGDGTRLSIL.